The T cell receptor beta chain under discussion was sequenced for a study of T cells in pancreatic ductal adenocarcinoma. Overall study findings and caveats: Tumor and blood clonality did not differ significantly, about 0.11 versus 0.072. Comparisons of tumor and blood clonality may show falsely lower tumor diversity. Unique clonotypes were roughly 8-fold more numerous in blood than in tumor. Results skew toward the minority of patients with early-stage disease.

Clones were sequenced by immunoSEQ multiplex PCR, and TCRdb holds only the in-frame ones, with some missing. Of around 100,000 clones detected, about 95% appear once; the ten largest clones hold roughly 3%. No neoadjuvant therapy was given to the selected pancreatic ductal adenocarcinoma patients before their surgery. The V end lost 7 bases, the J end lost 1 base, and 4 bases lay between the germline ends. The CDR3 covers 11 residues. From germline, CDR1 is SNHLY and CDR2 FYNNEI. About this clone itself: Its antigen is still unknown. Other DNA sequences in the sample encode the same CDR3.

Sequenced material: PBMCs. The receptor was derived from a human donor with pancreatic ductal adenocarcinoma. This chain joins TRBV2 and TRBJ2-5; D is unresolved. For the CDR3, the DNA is TGTGCCAGCACCCGCCAAGAGACCCAGTACTTC. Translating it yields CASTRQETQYF.